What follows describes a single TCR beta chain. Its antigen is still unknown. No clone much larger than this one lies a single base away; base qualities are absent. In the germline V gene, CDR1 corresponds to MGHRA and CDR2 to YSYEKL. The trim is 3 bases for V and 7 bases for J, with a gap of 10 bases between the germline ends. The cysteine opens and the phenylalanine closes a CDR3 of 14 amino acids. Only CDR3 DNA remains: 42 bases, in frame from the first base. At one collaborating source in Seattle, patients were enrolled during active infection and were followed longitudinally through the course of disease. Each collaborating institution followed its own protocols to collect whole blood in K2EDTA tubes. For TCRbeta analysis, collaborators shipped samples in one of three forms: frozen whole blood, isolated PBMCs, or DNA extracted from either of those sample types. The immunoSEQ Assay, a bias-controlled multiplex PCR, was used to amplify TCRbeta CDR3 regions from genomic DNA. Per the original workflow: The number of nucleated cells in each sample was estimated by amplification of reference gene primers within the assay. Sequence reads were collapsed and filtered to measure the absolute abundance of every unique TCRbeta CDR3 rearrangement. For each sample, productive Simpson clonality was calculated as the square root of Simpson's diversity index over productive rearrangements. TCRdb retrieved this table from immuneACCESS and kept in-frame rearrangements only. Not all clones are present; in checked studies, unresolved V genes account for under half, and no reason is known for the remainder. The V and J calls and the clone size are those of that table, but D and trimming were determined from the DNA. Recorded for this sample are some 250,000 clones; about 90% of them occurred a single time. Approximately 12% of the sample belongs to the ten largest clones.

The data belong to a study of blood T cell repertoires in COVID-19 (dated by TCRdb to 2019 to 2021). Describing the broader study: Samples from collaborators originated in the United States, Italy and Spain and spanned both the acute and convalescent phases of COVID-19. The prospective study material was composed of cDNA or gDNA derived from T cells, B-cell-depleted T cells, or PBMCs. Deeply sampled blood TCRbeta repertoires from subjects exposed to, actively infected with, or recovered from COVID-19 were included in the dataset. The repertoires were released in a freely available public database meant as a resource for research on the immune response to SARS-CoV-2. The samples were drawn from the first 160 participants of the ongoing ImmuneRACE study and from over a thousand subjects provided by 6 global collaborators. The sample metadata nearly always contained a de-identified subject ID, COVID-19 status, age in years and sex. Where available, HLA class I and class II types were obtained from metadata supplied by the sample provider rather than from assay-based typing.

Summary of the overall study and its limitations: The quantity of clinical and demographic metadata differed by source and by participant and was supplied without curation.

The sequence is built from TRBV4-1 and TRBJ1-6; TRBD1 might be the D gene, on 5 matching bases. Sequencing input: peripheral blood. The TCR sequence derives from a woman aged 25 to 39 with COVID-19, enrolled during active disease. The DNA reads TGCGCCAGCAGCCAGCGGGACGGGAATTCACCCCTCCACTTT. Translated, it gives CASSQRDGNSPLHF.